Following are 10 T cell receptor beta chains from one sample sequenced in a study of glioma-infiltrating T cells after dendritic cell vaccination. Libraries were prepared by immunoSEQ multiplex PCR; TCRdb keeps only in-frame clonotypes and omits some of them. Found here are 95,000 to 110,000 clones, roughly 79% of them singletons; the top ten hold approximately 12%. The sequenced sample was blood, obtained before dendritic cell vaccination. The receptor set was obtained from a human donor with glioblastoma.

V usage is TRBV7-6 and J usage is TRBJ1-5, with 7 bases lining up with TRBD1. The CDR3 consists of 13 residues. The germline V gene has CDR1 SGHVS and CDR2 FNYEAQ. J lost 10 bases, V lost 3 bases, and 6 bases had no gene match. The CDR3 sequence: CASSFATGEPQHF. CDR3 in DNA: TGTGCCAGCAGCTTCGCCACAGGGGAACCCCAGCATTTT.

This chain links TRBV18 with TRBJ2-2, with TRBD1 matching 7 bases. CDR3 size: 15 residues. Germline V lookup: CDR1 KGHSH, CDR2 LQKENI. The ends lost 4 bases at V and 2 bases at J; junction bases unmatched: 4. The DNA of the CDR3 is TGTGCCAGCTCACGAAGACAGGGAAACACCGGGGAGCTGTTTTTT. Translation: CASSRRQGNTGELFF.

The chain links TRBV7-2 to TRBJ2-3; 12 bases align to TRBD2. Germline V lookup: CDR1 SGHTA, CDR2 FQGNSA. After removal of 5 bases from V and 4 bases from J, the junction contained 4 bases not matched to a gene. The CDR3 extends over 15 amino acids. The CDR3 DNA reads TGTGCCAGCAGCCTACTAGCGGGGGGTCCAGATACGCAGTATTTT. Protein: CASSLLAGGPDTQYF.

This clone was picked up a small number of times. The CDR3 loop is CASSTGRQGNTEAFF. Here the CDR3 DNA reads TGTGCCAGTAGTACCGGCCGACAGGGGAACACTGAAGCTTTCTTT. V and J are TRBV19 and TRBJ1-1; 7 bases are shared with TRBD1. CDR1 LNHDA and CDR2 SQIVND come from the germline V gene (reference sequence). J lost 1 base, V lost 4 bases, and 6 bases had no gene match. This CDR3 has 15 residues.

The chain employs TRBV18 and TRBJ2-5; perhaps TRBD1 as D (6 bases). The length of the CDR3 is 14 residues. Germline lookup yields CDR1 KGHSH and CDR2 LQKENI. The germline V and J ends were trimmed by 5 bases and 5 bases, with 15 bases remaining between them. This chain's CDR3 is CASSDTHRAETQYF. The CDR3 DNA sequence: TGTGCCAGCTCAGACACCCACAGGGCGGAGACCCAGTACTTC.

This clone showed up just once. The chain joins TRBV6-1 to TRBJ1-1; D possibly corresponds to TRBD1 (5 bases). Germline-derived CDR1 and CDR2 are MNHNS and SASEGT. V shed 10 bases and J shed 10 bases, with 19 bases lying between them. The CDR3 is 12 amino acids. The CDR3 reads CATRTPGGGAFF. DNA for the CDR3: TGTGCCACTCGGACCCCCGGGGGGGGAGCTTTCTTT.

The chain couples TRBV4-3 to TRBJ1-5; 9 bases agree with TRBD1. The CDR3 sequence is 14 residues long. V trimming: 5 bases; J trimming: 4 bases; junction bases outside the gene matches: 3. Looked up from germline, CDR1 is LGHNA and CDR2 is YSLEER. The CDR3: CASSRDRANQPQHF. CDR3 DNA: TGCGCCAGCAGCAGGGACAGGGCAAATCAGCCCCAGCATTTT.

The rearrangement links TRBV15 to TRBJ1-1; possible D gene TRBD1, 5 bases. The CDR3 is made up of 12 amino acids. Between the trimmed V and J ends, which lost 8 bases and 0 bases, there was a span of 7 bases. CDR1 and CDR2 (germline): LNHNV, YYDKDF (reference sequence). The CDR3 nucleotides are TGTGCCACCGAAGGGGTGAACACTGAAGCTTTCTTT. Translated: CATEGVNTEAFF.

This clone has just a few counts. V is TRBV5-8 and J is TRBJ1-4; unclear D gene. V lost 6 bases, J lost 3 bases, and 9 bases lay in between. Per the germline V gene, CDR1 is SGHTS and CDR2 is YDEGEE. The CDR3 runs to 13 residues. Here the CDR3 DNA reads TGTGCCAGCATCTTCCCAGCTAATGAAAAACTGTTTTTT. Its protein is CASIFPANEKLFF. Filled out from reference TRBV5-8 and TRBJ1-4, the complete variable domain reads EAGVTQSPTHLIKTRGQQATLRCSPISGHTSVYWYQQALGLGLQFLLWYDEGEERNRGNFPPRFSGRQFPNYSSELNVNALELEDSALYLCASIFPANEKLFFGSGTQLSVL.

The genes are TRBV21-1 and TRBJ1-1; TRBD1 was called by the table and not checked on the DNA. TRBV21-1 is shown as a pseudogene. This CDR3 contains 19 residues. CDR3: CASSRETGTGVEEFSEAFF. CDR3 nucleotide sequence: TGTGCCAGCAGCAGGGAGACCGGGACAGGGGTTGAAGAATTCTCTGAAGCTTTCTTT.